These 30 T cell receptor delta chains share one sample of origin, sequenced in a study of in vitro expanded adult blood gammadelta T cells (dated by TCRdb to about 2020). Explained via the paper, the treatment or condition label denotes: microbial phosphoantigen (E)-4-hydroxy-3-methyl-but-2-enyl pyrophosphate, around 10 nM. After expansion, live CD3+ TCRgammadelta+ Vgamma9+ Vdelta2+ T cells were FACS-sorted on a FACS Aria III. PBMC were pulsed for one day with approximately 10 nM HMBPP, then washed three times before expansion. Expansion of the cultures lasted around 13 days, and IL-2 was replenished every 3 to 4 days. Library preparation used 5' RACE. TCRdb shows the sequencer as Illumina MiSeq. TCRdb called clones from the public reads with CATT, and repeated DNA sequences were later combined into one row. This sample is represented by 150 to 200 delta-chain clones; approximately 40% of them were singletons. Roughly 78% of the sample rests with the top ten.

Their cognate antigens are unknown. The source material was gamma-delta T cells from peripheral blood expanded in culture, sampled from an in vitro culture stimulated with HMBPP. The receptors derive from an adult in good health.

This clone was counted a few times. A clone one base away is much larger, so this may be a read error. Different DNA sequences within this sample yield the same CDR3. This chain links TRDV2 with TRDJ1; 9 nucleotides align to TRDD3. CDR3 length equals 18 residues. CDR1 is GEAIGNYY and CDR2 is EKD in the germline V gene. CDR3 region: CACDTVGDNGRYTDKLIF. CDR3 in DNA: TGTGCCTGTGACACCGTGGGGGATAATGGAAGGTACACAGATAAACTCATCTTT.

This clone has more than one count but fewer than ten. Only one base separates this from a far larger clonotype, so it likely reflects a read error. Other DNA sequences from this sample encode an identical CDR3 as well. The rearrangement links TRDV2 to TRDJ1, with a tentative D call TRDD3 (6 bases). Germline CDR1 reads GEAIGNYY; CDR2 reads EKD. The CDR3 has 17 residues. The CDR3 sequence is CACDTLAGEPYTDKLIF. The CDR3 DNA sequence: TGTGCCTGCGACACTCTGGCGGGGGAACCGTACACCGATAAACTCATCTTT.

A word on this clone: Given a far larger clone just one base away, this is likely a sequencing read error. The rearrangement joins TRDV2 to TRDJ1; 11 positions match TRDD3. Germline matching of the DNA provided the J gene here, since TCRdb leaves it blank. The CDR3 is made up of 16 amino acids. After removal of 5 bases from V and 6 bases from J, the junction contained 13 bases not matched to a gene. Per the germline V gene, CDR1 is GEAIGNYY and CDR2 is EKD. CDR3 loop: CACVSLGDTEGNKLIF. The CDR3 region has the DNA TGTGCCTGTGTCTCCCTGGGGGATACCGAGGGCAATAAACTCATCTTT.

This clone is categorized as large. The chain combines TRDV2 with TRDJ1; the match to TRDD3 covers 7 bases. Germline trimming cut 2 bases from V and 0 bases from J; bases unmatched to any gene: 5. CDR1 is GEAIGNYY, CDR2 EKD, per germline. CDR3 length: 15 amino acids. The chain's CDR3 is CACDSLGGYTDKLIF. For the CDR3, the DNA is TGTGCCTGTGACAGCCTGGGGGGTTACACCGATAAACTCATCTTT.

As regards this clone: With only one base between it and a far larger clone, this is likely a read error. The J gene was recorded as TRDJ1; no V gene was called; TRDD3 was called by the table and not checked on the DNA. The CDR3 consists of 17 residues. CDR3 in amino acids: CACDTVQGITTTDKLIF. The CDR3 DNA is TGTGCCTGTGACACCGTGCAGGGGATAACCACCACAGATAAACTCATCTTT.

As regards this clone: The protein in TCRdb stems from a much larger clone and differs at residue 3 from this DNA's translation, likely a read error; here the protein is translated from the DNA. CDR3 sequence reads: CAGDTVAGGYARTDKLIF. In DNA, the CDR3 is TGTGCCGGTGACACCGTGGCTGGGGGATACGCGAGGACCGATAAACTCATCTTT. V gene TRDV2 combines with J gene TRDJ1; 12 bases map to TRDD3. TCRdb leaves out the J gene; it was filled in here by matching the DNA to germline. CDR3 length equals 18 residues. Germline V lookup: CDR1 GEAIGNYY, CDR2 EKD.

Turning to this clone: A single base is all that separates this from a far larger clone, so a read error is likely. The sample carries other DNA sequences with the same CDR3. The V call is TRDV2, the J call TRDJ1; 8 nucleotides match TRDD3. Matching the DNA to germline supplied the J gene, which TCRdb does not give. The germline V gene has CDR1 GEAIGNYY and CDR2 EKD. The trim removed 0 bases at V and 2 bases at J, leaving 7 bases unmatched. CDR3 size: 16 residues. The CDR3 bases are TGTGCCTGTGACACCATAGGATTGGGGGATACCGATAAACTCATCTTT. It specifies CACDTIGLGDTDKLIF.

Concerning this clone: A read error is the likely source, as a far larger clone sits one nucleotide away. The sample holds other DNA sequences that translate to the same CDR3. The J gene is TRDJ1, the V gene TRDV2, with TRDD3 matching over 9 bases. Here the J gene came from matching the DNA to germline, since TCRdb omits it. CDR1 GEAIGNYY and CDR2 EKD come from the germline V gene. This CDR3 has 18 amino acids. V was pared by 2 bases and J by 1 base, with 13 bases of the junction left unmatched. This CDR3 reads CACDSVLGDTHITDKLIF. The CDR3 DNA follows: TGTGCCTGTGACAGCGTACTAGGGGATACGCATATCACCGATAAACTCATCTTT.

A remark on this clone: A far larger clone is one nucleotide away, so this likely arose from a read error. The chain recombines TRDV2 with TRDJ1; 12 positions agree with TRDD3. TCRdb does not report a J gene; here it was assigned by matching the DNA to germline references. The CDR3 length is 18 residues. Unmatched junction bases numbered 11, after V lost 0 bases and J lost 4 bases. Per germline, CDR1 GEAIGNYY and CDR2 EKD. CDR3 DNA: TGTGCCTGTGACACCGTGGCTGGGGGATACGCGAGGAACGATAAACTCATCTTT. It codes for CACDTVAGGYARNDKLIF.

The table lists this clone with a few counts. A far more abundant clone sits one base away, making this likely a read error. This chain links TRDV2 with TRDJ1, with 13 bases fitting TRDD3. The CDR3 covers 18 residues. The J segment lost 1 base and the V segment lost 2 bases, leaving 9 bases of the junction unmatched. The V gene's germline CDR1 is GEAIGNYY and CDR2 EKD. The CDR3 DNA reads as TGTGCCTGTGACAGCGTACTGGGGGATACGAATATCACCGATAAACTCATCTTT. This sequence encodes CACDSVLGDTNITDKLIF.

By share, this clone counts as large (0.1 to 1%). This chain joins TRDV2 and TRDJ1; 12 nucleotides align to TRDD3. Germline V lookup: CDR1 GEAIGNYY, CDR2 EKD. J lost 11 bases, V lost 3 bases, and 12 bases had no gene match. The CDR3 extends over 15 amino acids. CDR3 DNA sequence: TGTGCCTGTGACCCCTTACTGGGGGATACCCCGGAGCTCATCTTT. Encoded protein: CACDPLLGDTPELIF.

As for this clone: This may come from a read error, since a much larger clone is one base off. This CDR3 reads CAGDTVYVSSGGYRGTDKLIF. Here the CDR3 DNA reads TGTGCCGGTGACACCGTTTACGTCTCGTCTGGGGGATACCGTGGCACTGATAAACTCATCTTT. The V call is TRDV2, the J call TRDJ1; TRDD3 matches at 11 bases. The J gene, not given by TCRdb, was assigned here from a germline match of the nucleotide sequence. The CDR3 has 21 amino acids. Germline CDR1 is GEAIGNYY and CDR2 is EKD.

This clone was seen a handful of times. The chain recombines TRDV2 with TRDJ1, with TRDD3 matching 8 bases. Unmatched junction bases numbered 19, after V lost 7 bases and J lost 1 base. This CDR3 spans 18 amino acids. Germline V gives CDR1 GEAIGNYY, CDR2 EKD. CDR3 DNA: TGTGCCTGGTTACCCTTACGGGGGGATAAAAGGGTCACCGATAAACTCATCTTT. It yields the protein CAWLPLRGDKRVTDKLIF.

In regard to this clone: This likely stems from a read error, as it lies one base from a far larger clone. Other nucleotide sequences from this sample produce the same CDR3. The V gene is TRDV2, the J gene TRDJ1; TRDD3 matches at 11 bases. TCRdb supplies no J gene; here it was assigned by aligning the nucleotide sequence to germline. The CDR3 extends over 16 amino acids. The germline V gene has CDR1 GEAIGNYY and CDR2 EKD. Trimming removed 5 bases from V and 4 bases from J; junction bases left unmatched: 11. CDR3 sequence (DNA): TGTGCCTGTGTCTCCCTGGGGGATACCGAAGGCGATAAACTCATCTTT. It yields the protein CACVSLGDTEGDKLIF.

Concerning this clone: A far larger clone is just one base off, so this is likely a read error. This chain connects TRDV2 to TRDJ1; TRDD3 might be the D (6 bases). Assignment of the J gene here rests on matching the DNA to germline, because TCRdb gives none. CDR3 length equals 17 residues. Per the germline V gene, CDR1 is GEAIGNYY and CDR2 is EKD. Trimming removed 1 base at V and 0 bases at J, with 17 bases between. CDR3 DNA: TGTGCCTGTGACACTCTGGCGGGGGAACCGCACACCGATAAACTCATCTTT. Translated, it gives CACDTLAGEPHTDKLIF.

Of note for this clone: A clone one base away is much larger, so this may be a read error. Other DNA sequences in this specimen translate into the identical CDR3. This sequence joins TRDV2 and TRDJ1; possibly TRDD3 for D (6 bases). CDR3 length: 17 amino acids. Per germline, CDR1 GEAIGNYY and CDR2 EKD. CDR3 in amino acids: CACDTVGGQMYTDKLIF. Written as DNA, the CDR3 is TGTGCCTGTGACACCGTCGGGGGACAAATGTACACTGATAAACTCATCTTT.

This clone turned up a few times. A far larger clone is only one base removed, so a read error is likely. The chain employs TRDV2 and TRDJ1; 9 bases match TRDD3. The J gene, left out of TCRdb, was set here by checking the DNA against germline. Unmatched junction bases numbered 13, after V lost 5 bases and J lost 4 bases. Germline V CDR1 and CDR2: GEAIGNYY, EKD. CDR3 size: 16 residues. CDR3 loop: CACVSLGDAEGDKLIF. DNA of the CDR3: TGTGCCTGTGTCTCCCTGGGGGATGCCGAGGGCGATAAACTCATCTTT.

This clone was detected only a few times. This likely stems from a read error, as it lies one base from a far larger clone. The sample has other DNA sequences that encode this CDR3 too. The chain links TRDV2 to TRDJ1; TRDD3 aligns across 12 bases. TCRdb does not report a J gene; here it was assigned by matching the DNA to germline references. This CDR3 contains 18 residues. V lost 0 bases, J lost 5 bases, and 12 bases stayed unmatched. Germline CDR1 reads GEAIGNYY; CDR2 reads EKD. CDR3 nucleotide sequence: TGTGCCTGTGACACCGTGGCTGGGGGATACGCGAGGACAGATAAACTCATCTTT. Translation: CACDTVAGGYARTDKLIF.

This clone appeared a few times. A read error likely explains this, since a far larger clone differs by one base. Distinct nucleotide sequences in the sample also encode this CDR3. The CDR3 sequence is CACDTIGSRTDKLIF. Here the CDR3 DNA reads TGTGCCTGTGACACCATCGGGTCGCGTACTGATAAACTCATCTTT. The V gene is TRDV2, the J gene TRDJ1; unclear D gene. The CDR3 is 15 amino acids. V lost 0 bases and J 5 bases, leaving 15 bases between the germline ends. The germline CDR1 and CDR2 sequences are GEAIGNYY and EKD.

In the case of this clone: A read error likely explains why the TCRdb protein, taken from a much larger clone, differs from this DNA's translation at residue 5; the protein shown is translated from the DNA. The chain links TRDV2 to TRDJ1; 12 nucleotides align to TRDD3. Matching the DNA to germline supplied the J gene, which TCRdb does not give. CDR1 is GEAIGNYY, CDR2 EKD, per germline. V shed 3 bases, J shed 2 bases, and the junction held 12 bases outside the gene matches. The CDR3 has 18 residues. The chain's CDR3 is CACDAVAGGYARTDKLIF. CDR3 nucleotides: TGTGCCTGTGACGCCGTGGCTGGGGGATACGCGAGGACCGATAAACTCATCTTT.

The J gene is TRDJ3, the V gene TRDV2, with 9 positions matching TRDD3. TCRdb offers no J gene call, so here the DNA was matched to germline to obtain one. Germline V lookup: CDR1 GEAIGNYY, CDR2 EKD. The CDR3 extends over 21 amino acids. V shed 0 bases, J shed 0 bases, and the junction held 11 bases outside the gene matches. The CDR3 protein is CACDTVLGDPSSSWDTRQMFF. For the CDR3, the DNA is TGTGCCTGTGACACCGTACTGGGGGACCCTTCCTCCTCCTGGGACACCCGACAGATGTTTTTC.

Remarks on this clone: A far larger clone is a single base away, which makes a read error likely. Other DNA sequences in the same sample also yield this CDR3. The rearrangement uses TRDV2 and TRDJ1, with unresolved D. This CDR3 contains 15 residues. Germline assignment: CDR1 GEAIGNYY and CDR2 EKD. The CDR3 DNA reads as TGTGCATGTGACACCATCGGGTCGCGTACCGATAAACTCATCTTT. Translating it yields CACDTIGSRTDKLIF.

In this sample, this clone turned up once. One base away lies a much larger clone, so this may be a sequencing read error. For the V gene the call is TRDV2; the J gene has no call; TRDD3, as called in the table, went unchecked against the DNA. The CDR3 totals 15 residues. Germline CDR1 and CDR2: GEAIGNYY and EKD. The CDR3 sequence: CACDPLLGDTPEIIF. The CDR3 bases are TGTGCCTGTGACCCCTTACTGGGGGATACCCCGGAGATCATCTTT.

Points on this clone: A read error is the likely source, as a far larger clone sits one nucleotide away. Other nucleotide sequences in the sample specify the same CDR3. This chain connects TRDV2 to TRDJ1; TRDD3 aligns across 13 bases. The ends lost 2 bases at V and 1 base at J; junction bases unmatched: 9. Germline V gives CDR1 GEAIGNYY, CDR2 EKD. This CDR3 is 18 amino acids long. This CDR3 is CACDSVLGDTHITDKLIF. CDR3 DNA sequence: TGTGCCTGTGACAGTGTACTGGGGGATACGCATATCACCGATAAACTCATCTTT.

Concerning this clone itself: A single base is all that separates this from a far larger clone, so a read error is likely. Additional DNA sequences in this sample encode the identical CDR3. The CDR3 loop is CACLPLLGDKRVTDKLIF. The CDR3 nucleotides are TGTGCCTGTTTGCCCTTACTGGGGGATAAAAGGGTCACCGATAAACTCATCTTT. The chain links TRDV2 to TRDJ1; 11 nucleotides match TRDD3. Germline V gene sequence: CDR1 GEAIGNYY, CDR2 EKD. This CDR3 comprises 18 residues. The V and J ends lost 6 bases and 1 base, in that order; junction bases with no gene match: 15.

Remarks on this clone: This DNA's translation and the protein TCRdb lists, from a much larger clone, do not match at residue 14, likely due to a read error; the protein shown is translated from the DNA. The V and J genes are TRDV2 and TRDJ1, with 11 positions matching TRDD3. Matching the DNA to germline supplied the J gene, which TCRdb does not give. The CDR3 totals 18 residues. Germline lookup yields CDR1 GEAIGNYY and CDR2 EKD. The CDR3, as DNA: TGTGCCTGTTTACCCTTACTGGGGGATAAAAGGGTCACCAATAAACTCATCTTT. It codes for CACLPLLGDKRVTNKLIF.

This clone was seen a handful of times. This is likely an artifact of a read error, given a far larger clone one base away. Distinct nucleotide sequences in the sample also encode this CDR3. The gene calls are TRDV2 and TRDJ1, with 8 bases identical to TRDD2. The J gene, not given by TCRdb, was assigned here from a germline match of the nucleotide sequence. This CDR3 has 25 residues. The germline V gene has CDR1 GEAIGNYY and CDR2 EKD. The CDR3 is CACDTVGLPILGDVPAVRYTDKLIF. CDR3 coding DNA: TGTGCCTGTGACACCGTAGGCCTTCCTATTCTTGGGGATGTCCCCGCGGTACGGTACACAGATAAACTCATCTTT.

This clone was detected once. One base separates it from a far larger clone, so it is likely a read error. Other DNA sequences in the same sample also yield this CDR3. J is TRDJ1 and V is TRDV2; 12 bases align to TRDD3. Germline matching of the DNA provided the J gene here, since TCRdb leaves it blank. V gave up 0 bases and J gave up 5 bases; unmatched junction bases: 6. This CDR3 has 16 residues. Per the germline V gene, CDR1 is GEAIGNYY and CDR2 is EKD. CDR3 residues: CACDTIGLGDTDKLIF. CDR3 bases: TGTGCCTGTGACACCATAGGACTGGGGGATACAGATAAACTCATCTTT.

The called J gene is TRDJ2, whereas the V gene has no call. The CDR3 is 10 residues long. The CDR3 loop reads CSALTAQLFF. The CDR3 DNA sequence: TGTAGTGCTTTGACAGCACAACTCTTCTTT.

This clone counts as large. A read error may explain this, as a much larger clone is one base away. This CDR3 is also generated by other DNA sequences in the sample. The chain joins TRDV2 to TRDJ1; 9 bases map to TRDD3. Germline V gene sequence: CDR1 GEAIGNYY, CDR2 EKD. The CDR3 has 16 residues. The CDR3 DNA reads as TGTGCCTGTGACCTACTGGGGGAGGAGTACACTGATAAACTCATCTTT. Encoded protein: CACDLLGEEYTDKLIF.